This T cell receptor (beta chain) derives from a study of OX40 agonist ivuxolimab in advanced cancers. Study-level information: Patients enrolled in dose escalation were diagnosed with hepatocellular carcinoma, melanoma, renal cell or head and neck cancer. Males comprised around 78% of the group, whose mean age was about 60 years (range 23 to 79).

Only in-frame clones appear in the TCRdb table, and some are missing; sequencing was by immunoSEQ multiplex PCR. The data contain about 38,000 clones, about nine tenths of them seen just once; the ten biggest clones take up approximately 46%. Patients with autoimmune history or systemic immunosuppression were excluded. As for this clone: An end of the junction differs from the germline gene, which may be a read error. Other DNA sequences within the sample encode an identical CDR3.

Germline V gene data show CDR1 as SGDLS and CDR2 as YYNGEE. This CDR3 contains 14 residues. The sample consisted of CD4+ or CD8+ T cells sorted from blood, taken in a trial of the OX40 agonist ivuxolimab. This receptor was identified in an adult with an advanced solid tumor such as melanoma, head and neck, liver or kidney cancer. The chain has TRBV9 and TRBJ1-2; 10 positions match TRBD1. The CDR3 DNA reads TGTGCCAGCAGCGTGGGGACAGGGGACTACGGCTACACCTTC. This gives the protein CASSVGTGDYGYTF.